A selection of T cell receptor beta chains follows, all from one sample in a study of response to subunit inactivated influenza vaccine. TCRdb redid the calling of the RT-PCR reads with MiXCR, one entry per CDR3 protein. The sample includes around 850,000 distinct CDR3 sequences, less than 20% of them seen just once. Sequenced here: PBMCs from blood, sampled about 5 days after vaccination. Source of these receptors: a man aged 50 to 59 who received an inactivated influenza vaccine. The CDR3 runs from the conserved cysteine through the conserved F or W. A D gene is named only where the DNA matches it firmly. Where a row states a size, it is once, few, many or the class of an expanded clone; other rows omit it.

>TRBD1|many|TRBV20-1|TRBJ2-7
TGCAGTGCTAGAGGGGACAGAGACTACTACGAGCAGTACTTC
CSARGDRDYYEQYF
>NA|NA|TRBV7-6|TRBJ2-7
TGTGCCAGCAGCTTAGGGTCGAAGTACGAGCAGTACTTC
CASSLGSKYEQYF
>TRBD2|once|TRBV7-2|TRBJ2-3
TGTGCCAGCAGTCTAATGGCGGGAGCAGATACGCAGTATTTT
CASSLMAGADTQYF
>TRBD2|NA|TRBV5-6|TRBJ2-7
TGTGCCAGCAGCTTGAATGGAGCGGGAGCATACTACGAGCACTACTTC
CASSLNGAGAYYEHYF
>NA|few|TRBV24-1|TRBJ1-2
TGTGCCACCAGTGATTCCGGCTACTATGGCTACACCTTC
CATSDSGYYGYTF
>NA|NA|TRBV4-2|TRBJ2-3
TGTGCCAGCAGCCGGTCAGGGGTGACTAGCACAGATACGCAGTATTTT
CASSRSGVTSTDTQYF
>TRBD2|NA|TRBV20-1|TRBJ2-1
TGCAGTGCTAGCTTAGCGGGGGTTCGTGGTGAGCAGTTCTTC
CSASLAGVRGEQFF
>NA|few|TRBV6-5|TRBJ2-3
TGTGCCAGCAGTTACTCGGATGCGGGAGATACGCAGTATTTT
CASSYSDAGDTQYF
>NA|few|TRBV7-9|TRBJ2-6
TGTGCCAGCAGCCTCAGGGAGCCTGGGGCCAACGTCCTGACTTTC
CASSLREPGANVLTF
>NA|NA|TRBV20-1|TRBJ2-7
TGCAGTGCTTTCGGGCCTGTGGGGGGCCAATACGAGCAGTACTTC
CSAFGPVGGQYEQYF
>NA|many|TRBV5-5|TRBJ1-5
TGTGCCAGCAGCCCCATAGGGGGGGATAGCAATCAGCCCCAGCATTTT
CASSPIGGDSNQPQHF
>TRBD2|many|TRBV20-1|TRBJ2-3
TGCAGTGCTAGAGATCGTTCCTGGACTAGCGGGGACACAGATACGCAGTATTTT
CSARDRSWTSGDTDTQYF
>TRBD2|few|TRBV15|TRBJ2-7
TGTGCCACCAGCAGAGTAGCGGGGGGCTCCTACGAGCAGTACTTC
CATSRVAGGSYEQYF
>NA|NA|TRBV11-3|TRBJ2-1
TGTGCCAGCAGCTCTCCGGACACTCCAAACAATGAGCAGTTCTTC
CASSSPDTPNNEQFF
>TRBD1|NA|TRBV5-1|TRBJ2-2
TGCGCCAGCAGCTATTACAGGGGTGTTTCCACCGGGGAGCTGTTTTTT
CASSYYRGVSTGELFF
>NA|NA|TRBV12-3/TRBV12-4|TRBJ2-2
TGTACCTTCAGTTTAAGGTTCTGGGGGAAGCAGAACACCGGGGAGCTGTTTTTT
CTFSLRFWGKQNTGELFF
>TRBD2|few|TRBV11-2|TRBJ2-1
TGTGCCAGCAGCAAGAGGCTCTGGTGGAGCGGGGGCACTAACAATGAGCAGTTCTTC
CASSKRLWWSGGTNNEQFF
>NA|many|TRBV5-1|TRBJ2-1
TGCGCCAGCAAAGACTCCACCTCCTACAATGAGCAGTTCTTC
CASKDSTSYNEQFF
>TRBD2|NA|TRBV11-2|TRBJ2-3
TGTGCCAGCAGCTTAAATGGCGGGAGGGGGCTCGGCACAGATACGCAGTATTTT
CASSLNGGRGLGTDTQYF
>NA|few|TRBV11-2|TRBJ2-4
TGTGCCAGCAGCCAAAGGGCCAATAATAACGTAGCCAAAAACATTCAGTACTTC
CASSQRANNNVAKNIQYF
>NA|few|TRBV30|TRBJ1-1
TGTGCCTGGAGTGCATCGCCCGGGACTGGGAACACTGAAGCTTTCTTT
CAWSASPGTGNTEAFF
>NA|NA|TRBV7-9|TRBJ2-3
TGTGCCAGCAGCGACGAAGGAAGTAGCACAGATACGCAGTATTTT
CASSDEGSSTDTQYF
>TRBD2|NA|TRBV29-1|TRBJ2-3
TGCAGCGTTGACACTAGCGGGGGGAACACAGATACGCAGAATTTT
CSVDTSGGNTDTQNF
>NA|NA|TRBV7-6|TRBJ2-3
TGTGCCAGCAGCTTAGCAATGGTTAACACAGATACGCAGTATTTT
CASSLAMVNTDTQYF
>NA|few|TRBV7-2|TRBJ1-5
TGTGCCAGCAGCCTCTTGGAGGGACACAACAATCAGCCCCAGCATTTT
CASSLLEGHNNQPQHF
>NA|few|TRBV29-1|TRBJ1-4
TGCAGCGTTAGTCAGGGAGCAACTAATGAAAAACTGTTTTTT
CSVSQGATNEKLFF
>NA|NA|TRBV6-1|TRBJ1-2
TGTGCCAGCAGTGACTTCCGAGACTCTGGCTACACCTTC
CASSDFRDSGYTF
>NA|few|TRBV20-1|TRBJ2-2
TGCAGTGCTAGACAGGGGAGGGGCTCCGGGGAGCTGTTTTTT
CSARQGRGSGELFF
>TRBD1|few|TRBV5-1|TRBJ1-1
TGCGCCAGCAGCTGGAGGACAGGGGATGAAGCTTTCTTT
CASSWRTGDEAFF
>NA|NA|TRBV7-2|TRBJ2-7
TGTGCCAGCAGCCTCTCGGACGGGTCGTGGTACGAGCAGTACTTC
CASSLSDGSWYEQYF
>TRBD1|few|TRBV11-1|TRBJ1-4
TGTGCCAGCAGCCCCCCTCTAACCCGGACAGGGACTAATGAAAAACTGTTTTTT
CASSPPLTRTGTNEKLFF
>NA|few|TRBV12-3/TRBV12-4|TRBJ2-7
TGTGCCAGCAGTCCTGAGAGTGGTACGTACGAGCAGTACTTC
CASSPESGTYEQYF
>NA|NA|TRBV10-2|TRBJ2-5
TGCGCCAGCAGCCCAGACAGCGTTTCGGAGACCCAGTACTTC
CASSPDSVSETQYF
>TRBD1|NA|TRBV24-1|TRBJ2-1
TGTGCCACTGGACAGGGCGGGTCCTACAATGAGCAGTTCTTC
CATGQGGSYNEQFF
>NA|NA|TRBV6-5|TRBJ2-7
TGTGCCAGCAGATCTACTCTGTCCTACGAGCAGTACTTC
CASRSTLSYEQYF
>TRBD2|many|TRBV29-1|TRBJ2-5
TGCAGCATCACTAGCGGAACCTTTGGGAAGACCCAGTACTTC
CSITSGTFGKTQYF
>TRBD2|few|TRBV6-1|TRBJ2-2
TGTGCCAGCATGAGCGGGGGCATCGGGGAGCTGTTTTTT
CASMSGGIGELFF
>TRBD2|few|TRBV6-1|TRBJ2-2
TGTGCCAGCGGCCCGGGACTAGCGAACACCGGGGAGCTGTTTTTT
CASGPGLANTGELFF
>NA|many|TRBV3-1|TRBJ2-1
TGTGCCAGCAGCCCCCGCATGGGCAATGAGCAGTTCTTC
CASSPRMGNEQFF
>TRBD1|few|TRBV10-3|TRBJ1-6
TGTGCCATCACTCACTTCCGGGACAGGGGCACGTATTCACCCCTCCACTTT
CAITHFRDRGTYSPLHF
>NA|NA|TRBV29-1|TRBJ2-2
TGCAGCGTTGAATCGCCAGCTACGAACACCGGGGAGCTGCTTTTT
CSVESPATNTGELLF
>NA|few|TRBV5-1|TRBJ2-5
TGCGCCAGCAGCTTGGGCTGGGTGGGGAACCAAGAGACCCAGTACTTC
CASSLGWVGNQETQYF
>NA|NA|TRBV5-6|TRBJ2-2
TGTGCCAGCAGCCCTGGTCCGTTTCTCAACACCGGGGAGCTGTTTTTT
CASSPGPFLNTGELFF
>NA|few|TRBV12-3/TRBV12-4|TRBJ2-2
TGTGCCAGCCGAGACCCCGGGGAGCTGTTTTTT
CASRDPGELFF